This T cell receptor (beta chain) comes out of a study of T cell responses to AZD1222 COVID-19 vaccine. General observations from the study: Variant regions that are unmutated are reportedly the target of nearly half of spike-specific TCRs.

Assay: immunoSEQ multiplex PCR; the TCRdb copy retains only in-frame clones and omits some. The table lists 140,000 to 150,000 clones, roughly 85% of them singletons. Germline V gene lookup returns CDR1 MNHEY and CDR2 SMNVEV (reference sequence). The CDR3 is 17 amino acids. Deletions cut 2 bases from V and 6 bases from J, with 22 bases between. As to this clone: Its target is not known.

This sample comprised peripheral blood, obtained on day 0 of AZD1222 vaccination. The chain is built from TRBV27 and TRBJ1-2; possibly TRBD1 for D (5 bases). The origin of this receptor is an adult in good health. CDR3 sequence: CASSLAGSQWGDDGYTF. DNA for the CDR3: TGTGCCAGCAGTTTAGCCGGTAGTCAATGGGGGGACGATGGCTACACCTTC.